This T cell receptor beta chain came from a study of T cell changes during pregnancy in multiple sclerosis (dated 2019 in TCRdb). At the level of the whole study: The study looked at changes in the T cell repertoire across pregnancy in women with multiple sclerosis.

This clone was picked up one time. Its antigen is still unknown. Base quality data are lacking; no much larger clone is found one base away. V is shortened by 7 bases, J by 2 bases, and the region joining them spans 18 bases. The germline V gene supplies CDR1 SQVTM and CDR2 ANQGSEA. Counted from cysteine to phenylalanine, this CDR3 has 14 amino acids. The entry retains the CDR3 DNA only, 42 bases that are in frame from base 1. The library was obtained by the immunoSEQ multiplex PCR assay. As stored in TCRdb, this immuneACCESS dataset retains in-frame rearrangements with V and J assigned. A fraction of the clones does not appear; measured against another copy, unresolved V genes explain less than half of the discrepancy, and the remainder lacks a known reason. A total of 60,000 to 75,000 clones appear in this sample, 80% to 95% of them only once. The biggest ten clones account for roughly 3% of the sample.

This TCR came from a female donor with multiple sclerosis, enrolled in a pregnancy study. Sequences were derived from CD8+ T cells from peripheral blood mononuclear cells, sampled in the second trimester of pregnancy. The chain couples TRBV29-1 to TRBJ2-7; TRBD2 is a weak D gene call, 6 bases matching. The sequenced DNA: TGCAGCGGGACTACAGGAGAGAACCCCTACGAGCAGTACTTC. This encodes CSGTTGENPYEQYF.